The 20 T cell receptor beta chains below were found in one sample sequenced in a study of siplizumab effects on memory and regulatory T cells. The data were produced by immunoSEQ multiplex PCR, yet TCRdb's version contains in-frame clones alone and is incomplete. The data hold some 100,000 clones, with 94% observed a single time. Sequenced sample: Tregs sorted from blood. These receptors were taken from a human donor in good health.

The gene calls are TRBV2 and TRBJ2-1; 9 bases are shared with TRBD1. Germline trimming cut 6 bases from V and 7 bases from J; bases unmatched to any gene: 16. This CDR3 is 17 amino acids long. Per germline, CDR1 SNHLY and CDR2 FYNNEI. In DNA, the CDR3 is TGTGCCAGCAGCAACGCCCGGGACAGGGTGCTTTGGAATGAGCAGTTCTTC. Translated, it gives CASSNARDRVLWNEQFF.

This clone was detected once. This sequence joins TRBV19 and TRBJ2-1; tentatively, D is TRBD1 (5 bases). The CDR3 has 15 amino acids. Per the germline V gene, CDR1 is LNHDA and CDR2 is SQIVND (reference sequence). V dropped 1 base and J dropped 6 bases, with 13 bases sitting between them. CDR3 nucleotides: TGTGCCAGTAGTATAGGGGGCTTCATGGTCAATGAGCAGTTCTTC. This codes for CASSIGGFMVNEQFF.

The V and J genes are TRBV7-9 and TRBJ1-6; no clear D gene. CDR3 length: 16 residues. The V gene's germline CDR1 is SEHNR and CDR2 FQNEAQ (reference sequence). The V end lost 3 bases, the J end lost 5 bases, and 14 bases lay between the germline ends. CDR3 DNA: TGTGCCAGCAGCTTCTACAGTTTATCACATAATTCACCCCTCCACTTT. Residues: CASSFYSLSHNSPLHF.

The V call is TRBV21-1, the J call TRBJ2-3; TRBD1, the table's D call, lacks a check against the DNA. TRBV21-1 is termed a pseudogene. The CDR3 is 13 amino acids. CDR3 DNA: TGTGCCAGCAGCCCCCATCACACAGATACGCAGTATTTT. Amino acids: CASSPHHTDTQYF.

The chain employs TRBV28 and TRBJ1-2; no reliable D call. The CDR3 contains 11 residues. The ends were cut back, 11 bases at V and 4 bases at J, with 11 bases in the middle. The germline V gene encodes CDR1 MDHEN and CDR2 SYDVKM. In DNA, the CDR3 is TGTGCCGTGGGAGCCTCCTATGGCTACACCTTC. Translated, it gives CAVGASYGYTF.

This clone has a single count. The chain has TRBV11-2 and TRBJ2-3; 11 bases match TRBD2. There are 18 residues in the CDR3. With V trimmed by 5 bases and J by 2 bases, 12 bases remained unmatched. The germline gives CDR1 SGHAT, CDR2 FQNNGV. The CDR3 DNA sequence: TGTGCCAGCAGCCCCTTCTTCCCTAGCGGGAGGTTCACAGATACGCAGTATTTT. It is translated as CASSPFFPSGRFTDTQYF.

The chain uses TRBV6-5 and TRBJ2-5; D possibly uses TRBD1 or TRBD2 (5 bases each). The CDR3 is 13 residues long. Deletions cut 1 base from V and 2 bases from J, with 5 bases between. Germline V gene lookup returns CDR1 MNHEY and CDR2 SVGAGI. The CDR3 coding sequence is TGTGCCAGCAGTTACTGGGGGCAAGAGACCCAGTACTTC. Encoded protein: CASSYWGQETQYF.

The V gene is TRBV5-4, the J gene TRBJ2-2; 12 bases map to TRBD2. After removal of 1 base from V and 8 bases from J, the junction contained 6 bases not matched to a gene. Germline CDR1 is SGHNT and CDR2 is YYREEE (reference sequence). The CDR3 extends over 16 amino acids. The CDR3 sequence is CASSLPLAGGKGELFF. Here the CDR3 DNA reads TGTGCCAGCAGCTTGCCTCTAGCGGGAGGGAAGGGGGAGCTGTTTTTT.

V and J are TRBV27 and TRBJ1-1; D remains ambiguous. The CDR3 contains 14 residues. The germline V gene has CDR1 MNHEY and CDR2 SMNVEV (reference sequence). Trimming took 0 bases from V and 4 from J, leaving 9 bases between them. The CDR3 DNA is TGTGCCAGCAGTTTATCTCAGGCGGGCACTGAAGCTTTCTTT. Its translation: CASSLSQAGTEAFF.

The CDR3, as DNA: TGTGCCAGCAGCTTGAACACAGGGGCCTACTATGGCTACACCTTC. Translation gives CASSLNTGAYYGYTF. The chain has TRBV7-9 and TRBJ1-2; 7 bases are shared with TRBD1. CDR1 and CDR2 (germline): SEHNR, FQNEAQ (reference sequence). Unmatched junction bases numbered 7, after V lost 3 bases and J lost 3 bases. The CDR3 has 15 amino acids.

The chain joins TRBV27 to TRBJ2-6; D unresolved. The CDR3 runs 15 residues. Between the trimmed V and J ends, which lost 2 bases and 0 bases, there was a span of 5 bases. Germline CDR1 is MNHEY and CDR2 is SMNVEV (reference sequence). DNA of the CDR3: TGTGCCAGCAGTTTACAGAGCTCTGGGGCCAACGTCCTGACTTTC. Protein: CASSLQSSGANVLTF.

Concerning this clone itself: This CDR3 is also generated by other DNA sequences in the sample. CDR3 DNA: TGCGCCAGCAGCTTGACAGGGTCGGGTCAGCCCCAGCATTTT. Protein sequence: CASSLTGSGQPQHF. V usage is TRBV10-2 and J usage is TRBJ1-5, with 7 bases identical to TRBD1. The CDR3 sequence is 14 residues long. Germline assignment: CDR1 WSHSY and CDR2 SAAADI. Unmatched junction bases numbered 8, after V lost 6 bases and J lost 6 bases.

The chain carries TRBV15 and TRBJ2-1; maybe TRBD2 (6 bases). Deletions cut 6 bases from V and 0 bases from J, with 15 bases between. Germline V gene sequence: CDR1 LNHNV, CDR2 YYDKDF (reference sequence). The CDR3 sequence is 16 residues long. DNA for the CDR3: TGTGCCACCAGGCGCCGGGGCGGGGACTCCTACAATGAGCAGTTCTTC. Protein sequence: CATRRRGGDSYNEQFF.

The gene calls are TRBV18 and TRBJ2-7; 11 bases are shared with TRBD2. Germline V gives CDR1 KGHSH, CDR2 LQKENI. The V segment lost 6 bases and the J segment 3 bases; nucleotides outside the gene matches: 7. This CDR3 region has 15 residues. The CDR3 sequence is CASSLLAGGIYEQYF. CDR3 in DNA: TGTGCCAGCTCCCTCCTAGCGGGAGGCATCTACGAGCAGTACTTC.

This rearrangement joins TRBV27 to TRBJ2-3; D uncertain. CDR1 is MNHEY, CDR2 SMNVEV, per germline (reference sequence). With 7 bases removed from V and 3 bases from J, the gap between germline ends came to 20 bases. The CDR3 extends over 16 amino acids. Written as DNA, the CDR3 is TGTGCCAGCAATAACCGTCGGGCCAGACAAACAGATACGCAGTATTTT. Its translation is CASNNRRARQTDTQYF.

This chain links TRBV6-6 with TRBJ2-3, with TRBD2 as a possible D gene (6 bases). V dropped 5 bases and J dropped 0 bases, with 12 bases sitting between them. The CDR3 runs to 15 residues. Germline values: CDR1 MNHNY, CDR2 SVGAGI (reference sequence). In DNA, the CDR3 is TGTGCCAGCAGTCCGGGACTTGTTAGCACAGATACGCAGTATTTT. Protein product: CASSPGLVSTDTQYF.

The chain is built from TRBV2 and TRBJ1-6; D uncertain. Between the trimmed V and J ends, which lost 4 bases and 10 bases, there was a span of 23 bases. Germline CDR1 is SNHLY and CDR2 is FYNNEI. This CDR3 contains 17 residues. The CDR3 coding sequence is TGTGCCAGCAGTGGTCCGCCAGGCTCGGGGATTCGATCACCCCTCCACTTT. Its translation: CASSGPPGSGIRSPLHF.

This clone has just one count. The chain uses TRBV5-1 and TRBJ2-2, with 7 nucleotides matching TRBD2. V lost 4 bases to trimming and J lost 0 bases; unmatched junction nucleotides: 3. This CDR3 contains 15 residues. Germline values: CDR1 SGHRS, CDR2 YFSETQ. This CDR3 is CASSRGLANTGELFF. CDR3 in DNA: TGCGCCAGCAGCCGCGGACTAGCGAACACCGGGGAGCTGTTTTTT.

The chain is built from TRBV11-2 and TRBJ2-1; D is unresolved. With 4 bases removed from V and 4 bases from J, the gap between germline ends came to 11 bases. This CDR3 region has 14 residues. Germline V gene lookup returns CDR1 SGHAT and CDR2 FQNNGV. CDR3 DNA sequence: TGTGCCAGCAGCTCGAGGTTGGGTTACAATGAGCAGTTCTTC. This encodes CASSSRLGYNEQFF. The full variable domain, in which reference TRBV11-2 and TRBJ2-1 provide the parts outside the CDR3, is EAGVAQSPRYKIIEKRQSVAFWCNPISGHATLYWYQQILGQGPKLLIQFQNNGVVDDSQLPKDRFSAERLKGVDSTLKIQPAKLEDSAVYLCASSSRLGYNEQFFGPGTRLTVL.

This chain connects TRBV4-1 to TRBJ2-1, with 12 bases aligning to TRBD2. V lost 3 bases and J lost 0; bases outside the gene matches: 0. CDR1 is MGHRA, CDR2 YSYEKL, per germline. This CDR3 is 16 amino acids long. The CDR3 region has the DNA TGCGCCAGCAGCCAGACTAGCGGGAGCTCCTACAATGAGCAGTTCTTC. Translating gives CASSQTSGSSYNEQFF.